This T cell receptor beta chain was recovered during a study of control samples from healthy donors and cancer patients. CDR3 size: 14 residues. Trimming cost V 6 bases and J 0 bases, with 12 bases left between them. Germline loops: CDR1 SNHLY, CDR2 FYNNEI. Profiled with immunoSEQ multiplex PCR; TCRdb holds only in-frame clones, not every one. The sample gives over 150,000 clones, 96% of which show up once; just over 1% is in the top ten. The sample taken for sequencing was blood. The V call is TRBV2, the J call TRBJ2-7; tentatively, D is TRBD1 (6 bases). This TCR was recovered from a woman in her twenties or thirties in good health. In DNA form, the CDR3 reads TGTGCCAGCAGCCCCGACAGGACCTCCTACGAGCAGTACTTC. Residues: CASSPDRTSYEQYF.